The 5 T cell receptor beta chains given below trace back to one sample, sequenced in a study of cytomegalovirus exposure and HLA in healthy donors. The primer mix had 60 Vbeta and 13 Jbeta primers. Repertoires were generated with immunoSEQ multiplex PCR, while TCRdb's copy carries only in-frame clones and drops some. The table includes about 50,000 clones, 60% to 80% detected once. The specimen sequenced was PBMCs. The receptors here all came from a woman in her 40s in good health and CMV-seropositive.

The V gene is TRBV6-4, the J gene TRBJ2-7; D might be TRBD1 (5 bases). The CDR3 is 13 residues long. Germline loops: CDR1 MRHNA, CDR2 SNTAGT. V lost 5 bases, J lost 4 bases, and 12 bases lay in between. CDR3 nucleotides: TGTGCCAGCAGTAGGGGCCCTGGGTACGAGCAGTACTTC. Its translation is CASSRGPGYEQYF.

The chain combines TRBV28 with TRBJ1-1; D is unclear. Germline-derived CDR1 and CDR2 are MDHEN and SYDVKM. The CDR3 extends over 9 amino acids. The V end lost 9 bases, the J end lost 10 bases, and 9 bases lay between the germline ends. The CDR3 protein is CARREAAFF. CDR3 DNA sequence: TGTGCCAGACGGGAGGCAGCTTTCTTT.

V and J are TRBV15 and TRBJ2-1; D may be TRBD2 (5 bases). The length of the CDR3 is 14 residues. CDR1 is LNHNV, CDR2 YYDKDF, per germline (reference sequence). The germline V and J ends were trimmed by 1 base and 6 bases, with 10 bases remaining between them. The DNA for the CDR3 is TGTGCCACCAGCAGAGCTGGACTCCTCAATGAGCAGTTCTTC. It translates to CATSRAGLLNEQFF.

This rearrangement joins TRBV29-1 to TRBJ2-7, with no clear D. The CDR3 runs 14 residues. The ends were cut back, 1 base at V and 0 bases at J, with 10 bases in the middle. In germline, CDR1 is SQVTM, CDR2 ANQGSEA. The CDR3: CSVEGGRGSYEQYF. DNA of the CDR3: TGCAGCGTTGAAGGCGGCAGAGGCTCCTACGAGCAGTACTTC.

A few counts support this clone. This chain uses TRBV9 with TRBJ1-1; D gene unclear. Germline-derived CDR1 and CDR2 are SGDLS and YYNGEE. V lost 4 bases to trimming and J lost 1 base, with 11 bases between them. The CDR3 has 14 residues. The DNA of the CDR3 is TGTGCCAGCAGCCTAGTGGCAGAGAACACTGAAGCTTTCTTT. This gives the protein CASSLVAENTEAFF.